This entry is about one TCR beta chain. V was cut by 0 bases and J by 9 bases, with 18 bases left in between. There are 16 residues in the CDR3. The germline gives CDR1 LGHNA, CDR2 YSLEER. This specimen comes from a study of shared clonotypes between healthy human individuals. As handled by the study authors: Sequence data from immunoSEQ were junction-only and lacked quality scores; consequently, filtering differed. Only in-frame clones appear in the TCRdb table, and some are missing; sequencing was by immunoSEQ multiplex PCR. V, J and clone size reflect that table, while D and trimming were determined from the DNA. The sample lists around 1,900,000 clones; 90% to 95% were seen once. Only CD45RO-negative cells positively selected for CCR7 counted as naive CD8 cells, so terminally differentiated effector memory CD45RA+ cells were excluded. Every one of the donors was a Caucasian adult that lived in Nashville, Tennessee.

This chain links TRBV4-3 with TRBJ2-1; weak D call: TRBD2 (5 bases). Sequencing was done on a sample of naive CD8+ T cells from PBMCs. This clonotype was sampled from a man younger than 30 in good health. Some clones in this sample may be carry-over from other donors' samples. In nucleotides, the CDR3 is TGCGCCAGCAGCCAAGATACGAGCGGCGTCCTGGTTGAGCAGTTCTTC. Protein sequence: CASSQDTSGVLVEQFF.